The next 5 T cell receptor beta chains were all read from a single sample in a study of blood T cell repertoires in COVID-19. Generated by immunoSEQ multiplex PCR, the TCRdb table keeps only in-frame clones and is missing some. The sample holds 250,000 or so clones; 92% are singletons and the top ten take around 0.9%. The sequenced sample was peripheral blood. Receptors were obtained from a man younger than 40 with COVID-19, enrolled during active disease.

This clone appeared once. This chain links TRBV10-2 with TRBJ1-6; TRBD1 aligns across 10 bases. From germline, CDR1 is WSHSY and CDR2 SAAADI. V lost 4 bases, J lost 10 bases, and 7 bases stayed unmatched. The CDR3 is 15 residues long. CDR3 sequence: CASSVLRDRGSPLHF. Written as DNA, the CDR3 is TGCGCCAGCAGTGTGCTCCGGGACAGGGGATCACCCCTCCACTTT.

The genes are TRBV5-1 and TRBJ2-5; D possibly corresponds to TRBD2 (6 bases). Germline lookup yields CDR1 SGHRS and CDR2 YFSETQ. The CDR3 runs 12 residues. The ends were cut back, 5 bases at V and 2 bases at J, with 7 bases in the middle. As DNA, the CDR3 is TGCGCCAGCAGTCGGGAGCAAGAGACCCAGTACTTC. This translates into CASSREQETQYF.

CDR3 protein: CASSVGQGRRGYTF. CDR3 coding DNA: TGTGCCAGCAGCGTAGGGCAGGGGAGAAGGGGCTACACCTTC. This chain joins TRBV9 and TRBJ1-2, with D possibly matching TRBD1 (6 bases). Per the germline V gene, CDR1 is SGDLS and CDR2 is YYNGEE. The germline V and J ends were trimmed by 0 bases and 8 bases, with 14 bases remaining between them. This CDR3 is built from 14 residues.

A remark on this clone: The same CDR3 arises from other DNA sequences in this sample as well. The chain joins TRBV6-5 to TRBJ2-7; D unclear. Per the germline V gene, CDR1 is MNHEY and CDR2 is SVGAGI. Trimming took 4 bases from V and 4 from J, leaving 5 bases between them. There are 11 residues in the CDR3. The CDR3 sequence: CASSSLYEQYF. CDR3 nucleotides: TGTGCCAGCAGTTCCTTATACGAGCAGTACTTC.

This sequence joins TRBV10-3 and TRBJ2-3, with 7 positions matching TRBD2. The V segment lost 10 bases and the J segment 6 bases; nucleotides outside the gene matches: 4. CDR3 length: 11 residues. CDR1 and CDR2 (germline): ENHRY, SYGVKD. CDR3 nucleotides: TGTGCCAGCCGGGGGGTCGATACGCAGTATTTT. Its translation: CASRGVDTQYF.